This T cell receptor (beta chain) appears in the sequencing data of a study of T cells after yellow fever vaccination. Study-wide points: The presence of abundant clonotypes contaminating from the bulk population was possible in FACS-sorted repertoires.

This clonotype was recorded at least ten times. The antigen is not known. TCRdb fed the 5' RACE reads into MiXCR, producing one record per CDR3 protein. The sample shows about 130,000 distinct CDR3 sequences, approximately 9% of them seen only once. Material: CD8+ T cells sorted from PBMCs, obtained on the day of the yellow fever booster vaccination. The source is a young man who received the YFV17D yellow fever vaccine.

The CDR3 bases are TGTGCCAGCAGCTTAGGCGGGGGGATCCCCAATGAGCAGTTCTTC. It is translated as CASSLGGGIPNEQFF. The chain recombines TRBV7-3 with TRBJ2-1, with TRBD2 identical over 8 bases. There are 15 residues in the CDR3. V was pared by 2 bases and J by 6 bases, with 6 bases of the junction left unmatched. Germline V lookup: CDR1 SGHTA, CDR2 FQGTGA.